The source of this T cell receptor (beta chain) is a study of chemoradiotherapy in HPV16-positive cancers. With respect to this clone: Its antigen is still unknown.

Profiling relied on immunoSEQ multiplex PCR, and the TCRdb table lists in-frame clones only, not all of them. This table holds 5,000 to 5,500 clones, roughly 86% found once. Repertoires were sampled repeatedly during chemoradiotherapy. Study-wide results and limits: Functional assays defining HPV-specific T cells used only a couple of HPV16-positive patients. Candidate HPV-specific clones and E7-related TCR motifs grew in tumor during treatment.

Germline V gene lookup returns CDR1 SGDLS and CDR2 YYNGEE. The CDR3 has 14 amino acids. The sequencing here drew on tumor tissue, taken from a patient who underwent chemoradiotherapy. The clonotype comes from a human donor with HPV-associated anogenital cancer. V usage is TRBV9 and J usage is TRBJ2-1; D may be TRBD2 (5 bases). The CDR3 coding sequence is TGTGCGAGCGGATCCTCAGCGAGTAACAATGAGCAGTTCTTC. The encoded protein is CASGSSASNNEQFF.